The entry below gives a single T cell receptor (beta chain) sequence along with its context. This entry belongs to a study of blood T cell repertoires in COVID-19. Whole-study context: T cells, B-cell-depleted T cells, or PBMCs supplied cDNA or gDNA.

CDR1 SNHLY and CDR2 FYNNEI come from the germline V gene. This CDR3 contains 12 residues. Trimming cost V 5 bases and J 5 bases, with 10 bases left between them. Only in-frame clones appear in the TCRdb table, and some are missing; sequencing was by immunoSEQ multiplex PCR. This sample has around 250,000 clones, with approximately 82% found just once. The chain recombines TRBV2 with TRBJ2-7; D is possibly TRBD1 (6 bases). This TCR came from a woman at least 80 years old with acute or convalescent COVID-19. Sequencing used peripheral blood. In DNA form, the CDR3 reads TGTGCCAGCAGTAGACAGGTTAACGAGCAGTACTTC. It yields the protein CASSRQVNEQYF.